This TCR beta chain originates from a study of CD8+CD57+ T cells in acquired aplastic anemia. Study details: Sorting CD4+ and CD8+ cells gave DNA averaging around 3 ug.

For this clonotype: Antigen: not known.

Study observations and caveats: The CD8+ Simpson's diversity of patients and controls was not significantly different. Shared by patients and controls, nearly 30 CD8+ CDR3s were abundant in patients.

The TCR beta profiling, which covered VDJ combination and CDR3 sequence, was carried out using genomic DNA as the template. TCRdb processed the reads anew with MiXCR; each CDR3 protein has one entry. The sample contains about half a million distinct CDR3 sequences, approximately 32% of which appear only once. Patients selected for sequencing had displayed CD8+CD57+ cell expansion by flow cytometry. No therapy was given to patients before blood sampling. Germline assignment: CDR1 MDHEN and CDR2 SYDVKM. The CDR3 spans 14 residues. V was pared by 2 bases and J by 2 bases, with 9 bases between. The receptor comes from a human donor with aplastic anemia. The V call is TRBV28, the J call TRBJ1-2; D ambiguous. Sequences were obtained from sorted CD4+, CD8+, or CD8+CD57+ T cells (not recorded which) from PBMCs. CDR3 sequence: CASSLVQRNYGYTF. The CDR3 DNA is TGTGCCAGCAGTTTAGTCCAACGGAACTATGGCTACACCTTC.